This TCR beta chain was captured in a study of cytomegalovirus exposure and HLA in healthy donors. Primers included in the PCR were 60 Vbeta and 13 Jbeta primers. The assay was immunoSEQ multiplex PCR, and TCRdb's table has in-frame clones only and misses some. The sample has more than 90,000 clones, more than 70% seen once. General study findings and limits: By HLA locus, TCR association rates varied in a later analysis, with DRB1 showing the most and HLA-C the fewest. For cytomegalovirus status, the classifier reportedly gave diagnoses with high specificity and sensitivity. One variant, a missense change in DCLRE1C, was linked in a later analysis to TCR beta V- and J-gene trimming. Excluded were some V segments that proved indistinguishable, including TRBV6-2 and TRBV6-3.

On this clone itself: Its antigen is still unknown.

The CDR3 sequence is 14 residues long. Germline V gene data show CDR1 as SNHLY and CDR2 as FYNNEI. The sample taken for sequencing was PBMCs. The chain couples TRBV2 to TRBJ2-5, with D unresolved. The DNA end favors TRBJ2-7, so the J call may be wrong. The source is a man over 45 in good health and CMV-seropositive. The CDR3 nucleotides read TGTGCCAGCAGTGAGGGCAGGCGCTCCTACGAGCAGTACTTC. It is translated as CASSEGRRSYEQYF.